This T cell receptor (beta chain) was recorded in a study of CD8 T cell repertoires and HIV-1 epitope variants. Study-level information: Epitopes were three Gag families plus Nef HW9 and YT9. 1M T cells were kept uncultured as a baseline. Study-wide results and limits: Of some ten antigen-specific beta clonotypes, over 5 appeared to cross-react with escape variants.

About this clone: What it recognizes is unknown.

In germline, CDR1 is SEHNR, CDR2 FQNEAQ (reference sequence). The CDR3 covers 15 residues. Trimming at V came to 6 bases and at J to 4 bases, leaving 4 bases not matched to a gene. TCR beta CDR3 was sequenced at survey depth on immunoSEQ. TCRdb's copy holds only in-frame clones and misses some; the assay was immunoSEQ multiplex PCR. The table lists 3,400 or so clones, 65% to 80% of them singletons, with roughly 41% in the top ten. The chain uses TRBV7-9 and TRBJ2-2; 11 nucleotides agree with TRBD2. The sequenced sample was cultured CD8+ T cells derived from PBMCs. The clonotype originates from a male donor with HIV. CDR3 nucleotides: TGTGCCAGCAGACCGGGACTAGCGGCCACCGGGGAGCTGTTTTTT. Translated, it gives CASRPGLAATGELFF. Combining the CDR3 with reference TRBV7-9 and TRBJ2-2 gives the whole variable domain DTGVSQNPRHKITKRGQNVTFRCDPISEHNRLYWYRQTLGQGPEFLTYFQNEAQLEKSRLLSDRFSAERPKGSFSTLEIQRTEQGDSAMYLCASRPGLAATGELFFGEGSRLTVL.